These 2 T cell receptor beta chains were sequenced from one sample in a study of blood T cell repertoires in COVID-19. The table came from immunoSEQ multiplex PCR; TCRdb's copy has only in-frame clones and leaves some out. The sample contains roughly 290,000 clones, around 90% of which appear only once. Sequencing was carried out using PBMCs or T cells enriched from blood (not recorded which). The receptors were gathered from a middle-aged woman who had recovered from COVID-19.

The V and J genes are TRBV4-1 and TRBJ2-2, with TRBD2 matching 15 bases. The junction had 7 bases not matched to a gene; V was cut back by 6 bases and J by 5 bases. Germline V gives CDR1 MGHRA, CDR2 YSYEKL. This CDR3 spans 17 amino acids. DNA for the CDR3: TGCGCCAGCAGACCGGGACTAGCGGGAGGAGGGACCGGGGAGCTGTTTTTT. Translation gives CASRPGLAGGGTGELFF.

This clone has only one observation. This rearrangement joins TRBV19 to TRBJ2-7; D call uncertain. The ends were cut back, 4 bases at V and 3 bases at J, with 10 bases in the middle. Germline V gene sequence: CDR1 LNHDA, CDR2 SQIVND (reference sequence). This CDR3 spans 13 amino acids. The CDR3 sequence: CASSNGRLYEQYF. CDR3 nucleotide sequence: TGTGCCAGTAGTAACGGTAGACTCTACGAGCAGTACTTC.